This TCR beta chain was recorded in a study of early T cells in non-severe SARS-CoV-2 infection. Across the study: Unsorted whole blood bulk RNA was sequenced, with unpaired chains.

Study-wide results and caveats: The study's VDJdb matching favored anti-spike CD8 responses and missed private and CD4 specificities.

There are 15 residues in the CDR3. The V gene's germline CDR1 is SGHTA and CDR2 FQGNSA. Deletions cut 5 bases from V and 4 bases from J, with 15 bases between. Individual cDNA molecules were tagged with unique molecular identifiers, the study reported. A single record per CDR3 protein comes from TCRdb applying MiXCR to the 5' RACE reads. This sample has just over 60,000 distinct CDR3 sequences, with less than 10% found just once. This clonotype was seen a few times. Antigen unknown. This chain links TRBV7-2 with TRBJ1-5; D is unresolved. The clonotype comes from an adult who was a healthcare worker with PCR-confirmed SARS-CoV-2 infection or an uninfected control (not recorded which). The sample consisted of whole blood. In DNA, the CDR3 is TGTGCCAGCAGCCCCTTACCGGGCTTTAATCAGCCCCAGCATTTT. Its translation is CASSPLPGFNQPQHF.